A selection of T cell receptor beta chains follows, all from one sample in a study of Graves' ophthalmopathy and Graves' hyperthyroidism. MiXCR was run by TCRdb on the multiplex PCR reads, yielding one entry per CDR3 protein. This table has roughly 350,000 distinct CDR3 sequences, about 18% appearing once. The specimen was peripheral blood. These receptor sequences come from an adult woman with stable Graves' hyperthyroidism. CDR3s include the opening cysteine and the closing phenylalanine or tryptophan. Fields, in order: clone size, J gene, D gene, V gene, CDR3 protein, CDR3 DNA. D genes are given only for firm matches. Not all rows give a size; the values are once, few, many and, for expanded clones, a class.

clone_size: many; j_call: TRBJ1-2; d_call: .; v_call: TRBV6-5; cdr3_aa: CASSYGGRESSTF; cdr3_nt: TGTGCCAGCAGTTACGGGGGCAGGGAGTCTAGCACCTTC
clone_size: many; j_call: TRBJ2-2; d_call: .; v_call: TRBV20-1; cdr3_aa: CSARGGETGELFF; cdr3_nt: TGCAGTGCTAGGGGGGGAGAGACCGGGGAGCTGTTTTTT
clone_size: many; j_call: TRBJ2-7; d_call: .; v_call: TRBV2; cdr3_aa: CASSVSEQYF; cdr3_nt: TGTGCCAGCAGTGTTAGCGAGCAGTACTTC
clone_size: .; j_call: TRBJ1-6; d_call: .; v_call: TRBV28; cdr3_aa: CASKRVGLRNSPLHF; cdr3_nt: TGTGCCAGCAAACGGGTGGGACTACGTAATTCACCCCTCCACTTT
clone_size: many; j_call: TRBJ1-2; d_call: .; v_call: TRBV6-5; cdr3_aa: CASTRGGVHGYTF; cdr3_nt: TGTGCCAGCACTCGGGGGGGAGTACATGGCTACACCTTC
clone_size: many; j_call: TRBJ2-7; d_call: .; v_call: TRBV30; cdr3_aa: CAWKSGGYEQYF; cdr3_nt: TGTGCCTGGAAGAGCGGTGGCTACGAGCAGTACTTC
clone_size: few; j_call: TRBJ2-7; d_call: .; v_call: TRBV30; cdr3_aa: CAWRDSSYEQYF; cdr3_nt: TGTGCCTGGAGGGACAGCTCCTACGAGCAGTACTTC
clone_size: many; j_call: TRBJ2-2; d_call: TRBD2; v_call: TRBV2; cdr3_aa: CASSQEASGIGELFF; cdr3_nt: TGTGCCAGCAGCCAAGAGGCTAGCGGGATAGGGGAGCTGTTTTTT
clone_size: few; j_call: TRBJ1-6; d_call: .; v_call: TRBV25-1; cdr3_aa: CASRQQENSPLHF; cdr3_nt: TGTGCCAGCAGACAGCAAGAGAATTCACCCCTCCACTTT
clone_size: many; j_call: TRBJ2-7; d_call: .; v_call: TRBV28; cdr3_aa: CASSLSGAREQYF; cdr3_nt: TGTGCCAGCAGTTTATCGGGGGCTAGGGAGCAGTACTTC
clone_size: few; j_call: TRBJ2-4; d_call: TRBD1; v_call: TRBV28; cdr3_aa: CASTDKSYRGRRAKNIQYF; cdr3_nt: TGTGCCAGCACCGACAAATCTTACAGGGGGCGAAGGGCCAAAAACATTCAGTACTTC
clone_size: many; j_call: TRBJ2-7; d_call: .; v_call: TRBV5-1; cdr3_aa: CASSLSSLYEQYF; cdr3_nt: TGCGCCAGCAGCTTGAGCAGCCTCTACGAGCAGTACTTC
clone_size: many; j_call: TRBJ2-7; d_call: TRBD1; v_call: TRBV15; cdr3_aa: CATSREATAGTATYEQYF; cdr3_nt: TGTGCCACCAGCAGAGAAGCTACCGCCGGGACAGCGACCTACGAGCAGTACTTC
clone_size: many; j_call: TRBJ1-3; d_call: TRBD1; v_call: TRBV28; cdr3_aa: CASSLGQGFHTIYF; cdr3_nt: TGTGCCAGCAGTTTGGGACAGGGTTTTCACACCATATATTTT
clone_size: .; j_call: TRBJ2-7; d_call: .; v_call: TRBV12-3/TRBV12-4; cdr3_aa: CASSLWLTYEQYF; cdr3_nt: TGTGCCAGCAGTTTGTGGCTTACCTACGAGCAGTACTTC
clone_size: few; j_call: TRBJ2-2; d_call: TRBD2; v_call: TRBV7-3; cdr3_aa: CASSVRGDYTGELFF; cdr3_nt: TGTGCCAGCAGCGTACGGGGGGACTACACCGGGGAGCTGTTTTTT
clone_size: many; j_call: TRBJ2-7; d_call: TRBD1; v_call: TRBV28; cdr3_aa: CAGSRDRAVRGQYF; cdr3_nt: TGTGCCGGCAGCAGGGACAGGGCGGTAAGGGGGCAGTACTTC
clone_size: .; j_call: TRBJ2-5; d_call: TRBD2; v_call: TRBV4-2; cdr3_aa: CASSPLGGETQYF; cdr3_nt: TGTGCCAGCAGCCCCCTGGGGGGGGAGACCCAGTACTTC
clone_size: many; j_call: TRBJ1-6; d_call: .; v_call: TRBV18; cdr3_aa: CASSETNSPLHF; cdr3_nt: TGTGCCAGCTCAGAAACTAATTCACCCCTCCACTTT
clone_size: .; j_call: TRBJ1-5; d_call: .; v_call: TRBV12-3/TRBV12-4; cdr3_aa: CASSLGGINQPQHF; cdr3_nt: TGTGCCAGCAGTTTAGGGGGAATCAATCAGCCCCAGCATTTT
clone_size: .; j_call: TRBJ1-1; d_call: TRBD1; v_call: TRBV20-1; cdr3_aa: CSARDFGQVNTEAFF; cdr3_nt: TGCAGTGCTAGAGATTTCGGACAGGTGAACACTGAAGCTTTCTTT
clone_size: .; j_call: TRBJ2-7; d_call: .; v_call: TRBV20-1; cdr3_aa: CSASPGILSSYEQYF; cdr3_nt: TGCAGTGCTAGTCCCGGGATCCTCTCCTCCTACGAGCAGTACTTC
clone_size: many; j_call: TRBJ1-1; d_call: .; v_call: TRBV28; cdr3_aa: CASRSSDNPTEAFF; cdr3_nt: TGTGCCAGCAGATCATCTGACAATCCCACTGAAGCTTTCTTT
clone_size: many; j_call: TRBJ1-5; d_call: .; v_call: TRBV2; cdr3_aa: CASSVQGSNQPQHF; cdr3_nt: TGTGCCAGCAGTGTACAGGGTAGCAATCAGCCCCAGCATTTT
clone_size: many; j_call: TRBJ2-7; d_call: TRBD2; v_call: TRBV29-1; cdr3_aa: CSVAPREGWSEQYF; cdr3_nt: TGCAGCGTTGCCCCCAGGGAGGGTTGGAGCGAGCAGTACTTC
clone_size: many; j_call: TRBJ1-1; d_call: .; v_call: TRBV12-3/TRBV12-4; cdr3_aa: CASSFVAGRKMNTEAFF; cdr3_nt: TGTGCCAGCAGTTTCGTGGCAGGGCGGAAAATGAACACTGAAGCTTTCTTT
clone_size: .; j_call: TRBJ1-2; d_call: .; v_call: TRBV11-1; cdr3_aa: CASSLSWGPRNLNYGYTF; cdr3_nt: TGTGCCAGCAGCTTATCTTGGGGACCGCGAAACCTTAACTATGGCTACACCTTC
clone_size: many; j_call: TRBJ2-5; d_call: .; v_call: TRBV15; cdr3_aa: CATSRGGRLEETQYF; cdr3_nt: TGTGCCACCAGCAGAGGTGGGAGGTTGGAAGAGACCCAGTACTTC
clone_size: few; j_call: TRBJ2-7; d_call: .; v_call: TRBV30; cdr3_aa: CAWRDGPYEQYF; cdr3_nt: TGTGCCTGGAGAGACGGCCCCTACGAGCAGTACTTC
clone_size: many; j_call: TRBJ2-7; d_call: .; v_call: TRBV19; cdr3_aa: CASSARRELQSEQYF; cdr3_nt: TGTGCCAGTAGTGCCCGTCGGGAGCTACAAAGCGAGCAGTACTTC
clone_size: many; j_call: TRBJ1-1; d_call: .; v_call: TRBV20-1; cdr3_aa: CSARDASIGGGTEAFF; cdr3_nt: TGCAGTGCTAGAGATGCGTCAATCGGGGGAGGCACTGAAGCTTTCTTT
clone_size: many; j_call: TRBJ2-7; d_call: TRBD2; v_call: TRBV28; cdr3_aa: CASSFPRLAGAYEQYF; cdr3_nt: TGTGCCAGCAGTTTCCCACGACTAGCGGGAGCATACGAGCAGTACTTC
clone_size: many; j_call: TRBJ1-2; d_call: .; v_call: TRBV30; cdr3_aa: CAWSGDSRGYTF; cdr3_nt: TGTGCCTGGAGTGGGGACTCCCGTGGCTACACCTTC
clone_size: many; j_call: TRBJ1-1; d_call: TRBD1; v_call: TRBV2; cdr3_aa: CASSEAGGAGGLNTEAFF; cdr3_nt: TGTGCCAGCAGTGAAGCGGGGGGGGCAGGGGGCCTGAACACTGAAGCTTTCTTT
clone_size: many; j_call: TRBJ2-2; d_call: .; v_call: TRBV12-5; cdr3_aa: CASGSLPKANPGELFF; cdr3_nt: TGTGCTAGTGGTTCCCTGCCTAAGGCTAATCCCGGGGAGCTGTTTTTT
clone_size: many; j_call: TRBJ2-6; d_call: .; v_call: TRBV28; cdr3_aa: CASSRIGAGANVLTF; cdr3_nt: TGTGCCAGCAGCCGAATCGGGGCTGGGGCCAACGTCCTGACTTTC
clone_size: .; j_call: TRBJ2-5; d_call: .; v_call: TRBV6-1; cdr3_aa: CASSENGVQETQYF; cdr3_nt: TGTGCCAGCAGTGAAAATGGGGTGCAAGAGACCCAGTACTTC
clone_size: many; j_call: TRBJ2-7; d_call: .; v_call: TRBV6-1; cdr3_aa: CASSGPADFYEQYF; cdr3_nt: TGTGCCAGCAGTGGCCCAGCCGACTTCTACGAGCAGTACTTC
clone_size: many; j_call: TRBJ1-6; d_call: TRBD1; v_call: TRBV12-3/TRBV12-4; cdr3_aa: CASSLSGQGLSPLHF; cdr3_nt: TGTGCCAGCAGTTTATCGGGACAGGGTTTGTCACCCCTCCACTTT
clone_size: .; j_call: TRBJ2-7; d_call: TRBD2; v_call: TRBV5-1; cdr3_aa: CASSLVVTSNEQYF; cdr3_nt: TGCGCCAGCAGCTTGGTTGTGACTAGCAACGAGCAGTACTTC
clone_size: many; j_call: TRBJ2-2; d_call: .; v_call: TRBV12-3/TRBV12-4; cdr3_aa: CASDVVGGTGELFF; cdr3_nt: TGTGCCAGCGACGTTGTAGGGGGCACCGGGGAGCTGTTTTTT
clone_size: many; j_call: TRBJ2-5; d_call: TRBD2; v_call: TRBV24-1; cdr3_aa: CATSDFGLAGAFGTQYF; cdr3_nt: TGTGCCACCAGTGATTTTGGTCTAGCGGGAGCGTTCGGGACCCAGTACTTC